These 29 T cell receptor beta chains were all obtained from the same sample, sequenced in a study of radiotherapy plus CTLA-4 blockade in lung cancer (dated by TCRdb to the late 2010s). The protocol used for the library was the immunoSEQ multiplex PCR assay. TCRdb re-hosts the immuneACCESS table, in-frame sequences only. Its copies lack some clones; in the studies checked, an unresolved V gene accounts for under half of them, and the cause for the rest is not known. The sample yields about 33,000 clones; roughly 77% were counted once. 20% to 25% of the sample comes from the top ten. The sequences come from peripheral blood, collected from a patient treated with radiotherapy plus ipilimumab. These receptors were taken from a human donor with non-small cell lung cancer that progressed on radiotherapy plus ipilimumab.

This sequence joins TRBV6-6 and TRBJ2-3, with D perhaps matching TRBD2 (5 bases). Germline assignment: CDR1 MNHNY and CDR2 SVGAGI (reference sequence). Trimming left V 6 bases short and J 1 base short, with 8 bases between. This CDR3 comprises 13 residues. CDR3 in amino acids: CASRNGGTDTQYF. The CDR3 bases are TGTGCCAGCAGAAACGGGGGCACAGATACGCAGTATTTT.

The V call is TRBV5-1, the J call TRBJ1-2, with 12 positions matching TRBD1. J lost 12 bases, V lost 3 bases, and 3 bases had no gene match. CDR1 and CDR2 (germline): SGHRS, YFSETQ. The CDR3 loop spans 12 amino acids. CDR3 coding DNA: TGCGCCAGCAGCTGGGACAGGGGGCAAAACACCTTC. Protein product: CASSWDRGQNTF.

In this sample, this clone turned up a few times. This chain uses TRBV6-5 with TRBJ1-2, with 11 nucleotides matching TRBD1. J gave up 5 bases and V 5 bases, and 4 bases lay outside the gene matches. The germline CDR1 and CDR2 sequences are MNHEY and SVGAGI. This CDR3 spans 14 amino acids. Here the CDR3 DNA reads TGTGCCAGCAGTCTCCGGGACAGGGGGTATGGCTACACCTTC. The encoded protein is CASSLRDRGYGYTF.

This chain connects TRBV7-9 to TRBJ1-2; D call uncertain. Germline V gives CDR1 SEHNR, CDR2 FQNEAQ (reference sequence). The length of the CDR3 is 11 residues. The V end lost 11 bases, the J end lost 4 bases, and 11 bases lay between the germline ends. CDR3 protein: CAAAATYGYTF. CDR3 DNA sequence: TGTGCCGCGGCCGCAACCTATGGCTACACCTTC.

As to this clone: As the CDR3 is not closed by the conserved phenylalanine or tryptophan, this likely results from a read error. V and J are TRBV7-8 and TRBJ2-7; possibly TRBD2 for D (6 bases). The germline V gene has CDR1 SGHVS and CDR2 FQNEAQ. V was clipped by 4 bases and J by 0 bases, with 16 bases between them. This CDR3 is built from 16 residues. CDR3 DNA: TGTGCCAGCAGCTGGAGGGAAGGGTTCTCCTCCTACGAGCAGTACCTC. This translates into CASSWREGFSSYEQYL.

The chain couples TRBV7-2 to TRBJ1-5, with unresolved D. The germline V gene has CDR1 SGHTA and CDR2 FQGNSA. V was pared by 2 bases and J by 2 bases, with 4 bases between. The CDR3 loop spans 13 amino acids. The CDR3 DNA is TGTGCCAGCAGCTTACATGGCAATCAGCCCCAGCATTTT. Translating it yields CASSLHGNQPQHF. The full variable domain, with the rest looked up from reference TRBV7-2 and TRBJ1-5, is GAGVSQSPSNKVTEKGKDVELRCDPISGHTALYWYRQSLGQGLEFLIYFQGNSAPDKSGLPSDRFSAERTGGSVSTLTIQRTQQEDSAVYLCASSLHGNQPQHFGDGTRLSIL.

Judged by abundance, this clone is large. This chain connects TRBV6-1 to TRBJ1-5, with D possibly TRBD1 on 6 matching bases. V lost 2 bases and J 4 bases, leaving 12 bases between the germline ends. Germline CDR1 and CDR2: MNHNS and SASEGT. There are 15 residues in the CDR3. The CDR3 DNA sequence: TGTGCCAGCAGTGAACGCAGGGGAGGGAATCAGCCCCAGCATTTT. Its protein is CASSERRGGNQPQHF.

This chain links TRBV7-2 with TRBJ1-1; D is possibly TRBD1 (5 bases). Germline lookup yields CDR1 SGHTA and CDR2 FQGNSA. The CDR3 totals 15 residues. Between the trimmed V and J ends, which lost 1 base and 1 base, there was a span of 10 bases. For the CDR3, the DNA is TGTGCCAGCAGCTTAGGGACACTAGCGAACACTGAAGCTTTCTTT. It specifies CASSLGTLANTEAFF.

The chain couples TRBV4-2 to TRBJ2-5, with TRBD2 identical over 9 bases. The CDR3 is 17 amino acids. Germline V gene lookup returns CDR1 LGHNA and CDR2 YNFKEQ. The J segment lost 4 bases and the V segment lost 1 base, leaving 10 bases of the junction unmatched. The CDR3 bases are TGTGCCAGCAGCCAAGTTCGGGGCGGGGGGGTGGTAGAGACCCAGTACTTC. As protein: CASSQVRGGGVVETQYF.

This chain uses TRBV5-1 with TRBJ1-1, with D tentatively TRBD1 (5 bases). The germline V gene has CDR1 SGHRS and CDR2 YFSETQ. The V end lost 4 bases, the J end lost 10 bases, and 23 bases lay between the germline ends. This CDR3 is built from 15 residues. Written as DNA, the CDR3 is TGCGCCAGCAGCGTGGGCCCCCAGGCCCGGGGGTCAGCTTTCTTT. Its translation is CASSVGPQARGSAFF.

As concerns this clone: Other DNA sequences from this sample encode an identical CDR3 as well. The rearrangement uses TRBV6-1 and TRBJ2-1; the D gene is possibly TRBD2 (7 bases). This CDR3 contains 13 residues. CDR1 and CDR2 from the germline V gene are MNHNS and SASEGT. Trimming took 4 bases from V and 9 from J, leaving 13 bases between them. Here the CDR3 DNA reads TGTGCCAGCAGTGGGCAGGGGAGGGGTGAGCAGTTCTTC. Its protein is CASSGQGRGEQFF.

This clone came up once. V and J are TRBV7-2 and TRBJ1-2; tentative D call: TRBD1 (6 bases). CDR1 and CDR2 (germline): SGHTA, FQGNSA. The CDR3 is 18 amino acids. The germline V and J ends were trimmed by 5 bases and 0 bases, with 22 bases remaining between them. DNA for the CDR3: TGTGCCAGCAGCCCAGGGGCTGGTCGACAGAAGACTAACTATGGCTACACCTTC. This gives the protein CASSPGAGRQKTNYGYTF.

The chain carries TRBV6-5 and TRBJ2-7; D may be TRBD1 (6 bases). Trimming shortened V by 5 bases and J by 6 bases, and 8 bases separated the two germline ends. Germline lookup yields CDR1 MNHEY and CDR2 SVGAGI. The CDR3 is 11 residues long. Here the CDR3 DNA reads TGTGCCAGCAGTCAGGGGTCCGAGCAGTACTTC. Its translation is CASSQGSEQYF.

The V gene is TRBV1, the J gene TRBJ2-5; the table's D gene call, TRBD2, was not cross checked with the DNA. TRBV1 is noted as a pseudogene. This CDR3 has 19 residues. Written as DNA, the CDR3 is TGCACCAGCAGCCAGGAAGGACTAGCGGGGGAAGTTAGTGCAGAGACCCAGTACTTC. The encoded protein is CTSSQEGLAGEVSAETQYF.

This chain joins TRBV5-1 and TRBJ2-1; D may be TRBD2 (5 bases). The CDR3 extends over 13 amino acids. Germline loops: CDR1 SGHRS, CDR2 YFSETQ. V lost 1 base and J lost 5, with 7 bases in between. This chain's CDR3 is CASSLLGDNEQFF. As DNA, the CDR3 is TGCGCCAGCAGCTTGCTGGGAGACAATGAGCAGTTCTTC.

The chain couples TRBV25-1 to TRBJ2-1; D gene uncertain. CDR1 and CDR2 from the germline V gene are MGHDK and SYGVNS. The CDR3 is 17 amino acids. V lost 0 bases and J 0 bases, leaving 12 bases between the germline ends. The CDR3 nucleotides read TGTGCCAGCAGTGAATACTCCGCCAAGAGCTCCTACAATGAGCAGTTCTTC. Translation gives CASSEYSAKSSYNEQFF.

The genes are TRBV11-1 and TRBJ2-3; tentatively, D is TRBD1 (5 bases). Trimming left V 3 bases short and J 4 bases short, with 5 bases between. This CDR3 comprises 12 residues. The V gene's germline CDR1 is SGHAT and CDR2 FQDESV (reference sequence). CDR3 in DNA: TGTGCCAGCAGCTTCAGGGCAGATACGCAGTATTTT. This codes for CASSFRADTQYF. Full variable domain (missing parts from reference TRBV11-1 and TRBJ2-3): EAEVAQSPRYKITEKSQAVAFWCDPISGHATLYWYRQILGQGPELLVQFQDESVVDDSQLPKDRFSAERLKGVDSTLKIQPAELGDSAMYLCASSFRADTQYFGPGTRLTVL.

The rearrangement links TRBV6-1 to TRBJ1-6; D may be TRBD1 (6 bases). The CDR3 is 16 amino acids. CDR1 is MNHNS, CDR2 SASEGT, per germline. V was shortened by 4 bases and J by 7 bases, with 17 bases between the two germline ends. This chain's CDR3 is CASSGARGGSNSPLHF. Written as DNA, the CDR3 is TGTGCCAGCAGTGGTGCACGGGGGGGCTCCAATTCACCCCTCCACTTT.

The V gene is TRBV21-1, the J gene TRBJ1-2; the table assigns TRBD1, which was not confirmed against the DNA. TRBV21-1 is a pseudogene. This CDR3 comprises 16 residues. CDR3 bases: TGTGCCAGCAGCGGCCGGACAGGGGAAGAGAACTATGGCTACACCTTC. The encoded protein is CASSGRTGEENYGYTF.

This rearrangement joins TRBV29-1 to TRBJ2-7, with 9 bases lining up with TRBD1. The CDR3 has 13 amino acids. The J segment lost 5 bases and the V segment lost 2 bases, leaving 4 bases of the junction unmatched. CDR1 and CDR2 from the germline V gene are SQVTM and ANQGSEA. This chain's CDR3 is CSVETTGGHEQYF. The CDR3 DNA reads TGCAGCGTTGAAACTACAGGGGGCCACGAGCAGTACTTC.

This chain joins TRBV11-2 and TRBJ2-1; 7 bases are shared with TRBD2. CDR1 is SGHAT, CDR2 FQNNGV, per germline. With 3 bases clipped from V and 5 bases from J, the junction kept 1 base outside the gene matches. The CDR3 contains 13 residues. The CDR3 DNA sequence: TGTGCCAGCAGCTTTGGGGGGGACAATGAGCAGTTCTTC. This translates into CASSFGGDNEQFF.

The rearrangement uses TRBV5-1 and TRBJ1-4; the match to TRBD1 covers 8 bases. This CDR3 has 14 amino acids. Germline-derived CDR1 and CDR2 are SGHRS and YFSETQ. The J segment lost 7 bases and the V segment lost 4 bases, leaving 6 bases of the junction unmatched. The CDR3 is CASSPQGDGEKLFF. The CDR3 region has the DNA TGCGCCAGCAGCCCACAGGGGGACGGTGAAAAACTGTTTTTT.

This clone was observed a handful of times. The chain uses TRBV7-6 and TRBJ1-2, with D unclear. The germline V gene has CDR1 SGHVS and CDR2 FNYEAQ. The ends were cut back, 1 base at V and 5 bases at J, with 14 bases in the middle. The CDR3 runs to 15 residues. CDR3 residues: CASSLGLHPLYGYTF. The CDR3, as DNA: TGTGCCAGCAGCTTAGGACTCCATCCCCTTTATGGCTACACCTTC.

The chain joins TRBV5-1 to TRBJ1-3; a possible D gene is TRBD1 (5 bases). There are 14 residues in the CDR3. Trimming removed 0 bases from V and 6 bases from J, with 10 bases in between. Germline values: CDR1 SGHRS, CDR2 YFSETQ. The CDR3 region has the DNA TGCGCCAGCAGCTTGGGACAGAGTGCAAACACCATATATTTT. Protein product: CASSLGQSANTIYF.

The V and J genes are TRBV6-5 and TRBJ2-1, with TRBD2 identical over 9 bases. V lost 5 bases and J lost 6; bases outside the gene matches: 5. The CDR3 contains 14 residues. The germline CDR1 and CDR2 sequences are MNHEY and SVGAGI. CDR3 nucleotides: TGTGCCAGCAGTGGATGGACTAGCGTCAATGAGCAGTTCTTC. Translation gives CASSGWTSVNEQFF.

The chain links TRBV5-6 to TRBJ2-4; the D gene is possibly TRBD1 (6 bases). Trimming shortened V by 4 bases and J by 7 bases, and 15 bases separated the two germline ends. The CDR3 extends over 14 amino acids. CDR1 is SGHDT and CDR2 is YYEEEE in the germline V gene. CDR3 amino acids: CASSRRTGLNIQYF. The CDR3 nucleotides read TGTGCCAGCAGCCGGCGAACAGGGTTGAACATTCAGTACTTC. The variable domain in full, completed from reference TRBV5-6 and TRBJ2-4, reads DAGVTQSPTHLIKTRGQQVTLRCSPKSGHDTVSWYQQALGQGPQFIFQYYEEEERQRGNFPDRFSGHQFPNYSSELNVNALLLGDSALYLCASSRRTGLNIQYFGAGTRLSVL.

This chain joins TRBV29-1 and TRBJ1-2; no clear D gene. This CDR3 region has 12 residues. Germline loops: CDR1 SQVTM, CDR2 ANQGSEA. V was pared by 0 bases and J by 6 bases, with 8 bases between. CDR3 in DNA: TGCAGCGTTGAAGAGATACAAGATGGCTACACCTTC. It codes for CSVEEIQDGYTF. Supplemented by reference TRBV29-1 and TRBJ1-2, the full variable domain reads SAVISQKPSRDICQRGTSLTIQCQVDSQVTMMFWYRQQPGQSLTLIATANQGSEATYESGFVIDKFPISRPNLTFSTLTVSNMSPEDSSIYLCSVEEIQDGYTFGSGTRLTVV.

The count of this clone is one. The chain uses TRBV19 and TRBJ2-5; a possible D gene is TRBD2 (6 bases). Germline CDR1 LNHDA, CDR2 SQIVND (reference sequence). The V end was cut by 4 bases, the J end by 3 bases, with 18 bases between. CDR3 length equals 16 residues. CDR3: CASSKPGTPAKETQYF. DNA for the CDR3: TGTGCCAGTAGTAAACCCGGGACTCCTGCAAAAGAGACCCAGTACTTC. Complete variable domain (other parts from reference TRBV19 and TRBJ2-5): DGGITQSPKYLFRKEGQNVTLSCEQNLNHDAMYWYRQDPGQGLRLIYYSQIVNDFQKGDIAEGYSVSREKKESFPLTVTSAQKNPTAFYLCASSKPGTPAKETQYFGPGTRLLVL.

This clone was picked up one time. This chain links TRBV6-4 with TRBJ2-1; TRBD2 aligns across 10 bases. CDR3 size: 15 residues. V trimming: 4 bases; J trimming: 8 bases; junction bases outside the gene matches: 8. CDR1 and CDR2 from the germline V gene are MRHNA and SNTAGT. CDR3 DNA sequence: TGTGCCAGCAGTGCTCGATTAGCGGGGGGCGATGAGCAGTTCTTC. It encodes CASSARLAGGDEQFF.